The 6 T cell receptor beta chains below all came from one sample that was sequenced in a study of regulatory T cells in long-lasting Graves disease. This sample's time point: newly diagnosed GD, antithyroid drugs for less than 3 months. After RNA was extracted from PBMCs, the TCR library was made from it. For TCR beta, libraries came from iRepertoire HTBI primers and Arm-PCR of CDR3 regions. Using its own MiXCR run on the multiplex PCR reads, TCRdb lists one record per CDR3 protein. The repertoire consists of around 400,000 distinct CDR3 sequences, with around 15% occurring once and the leading ten covering about 24%. Here the sequenced sample was peripheral blood mononuclear cells (PBMCs), taken at new diagnosis, from a patient treated with antithyroid drugs. These receptors all come from a female donor with Graves disease.

This clonotype was seen many times. This chain connects TRBV11-2 to TRBJ2-1; TRBD2 agrees at 10 bases. Germline CDR1 reads SGHAT; CDR2 reads FQNNGV. The CDR3 has 16 amino acids. V was clipped by 1 base and J by 12 bases; unmatched bases: 12. The DNA of the CDR3 is TGTGCCAGCAGCTTAGTGTGTCTAGCGGGAGTGTGTCTGCAGTTCTTC. This encodes CASSLVCLAGVCLQFF. Based on the CDR3 plus reference TRBV11-2 and TRBJ2-1, the full variable domain is EAGVAQSPRYKIIEKRQSVAFWCNPISGHATLYWYQQILGQGPKLLIQFQNNGVVDDSQLPKDRFSAERLKGVDSTLKIQPAKLEDSAVYLCASSLVCLAGVCLQFFGPGTRLTVL.

This clonotype was picked up many times. CDR3 protein: CASRENRRSNTEAFF. CDR3 DNA: TGTGCCAGCAGGGAGAACAGGAGATCGAACACTGAAGCTTTCTTT. V usage is TRBV2 and J usage is TRBJ1-1, with D possibly matching TRBD1 (5 bases). CDR3 length: 15 residues. Trimming left V 6 bases short and J 1 base short, with 15 bases between. The V gene's germline CDR1 is SNHLY and CDR2 FYNNEI.

This clonotype occurred many times. The chain uses TRBV10-1 and TRBJ2-4; D might be TRBD1 or TRBD2, each matching 5 bases. Germline V lookup: CDR1 WNHNN, CDR2 SYGVQD (reference sequence). This CDR3 region has 16 residues. V lost 3 bases, J lost 0 bases, and 12 bases lay in between. CDR3 sequence reads: CASSDSGTAAKNIQYF. The CDR3 nucleotides are TGCGCCAGCAGTGATTCTGGGACCGCAGCCAAAAACATTCAGTACTTC.

The sample holds a few counts of this clonotype. This rearrangement joins TRBV20-1 to TRBJ2-5; no firm D call. V lost 6 bases and J 7 bases, leaving 12 bases between the germline ends. The CDR3 covers 11 residues. CDR1 is DFQATT, CDR2 SNEGSKA, per germline (reference sequence). The CDR3 DNA reads TGCAGTGCGCATACTTCCTGGACCCAGTACTTC. Protein: CSAHTSWTQYF.

This clonotype was observed many times. This chain connects TRBV2 to TRBJ2-2; TRBD1 matches at 7 bases. The CDR3 length is 14 residues. Trimming at V came to 7 bases and at J to 8 bases, leaving 10 bases not matched to a gene. CDR1 and CDR2 (germline): SNHLY, FYNNEI. CDR3 in amino acids: CASTRQGSAGELFF. As DNA, the CDR3 is TGTGCCAGCACCAGACAGGGCTCGGCGGGGGAGCTGTTTTTT.

The J gene is TRBJ2-3, the V gene TRBV7-2; 8 nucleotides line up with TRBD2. Germline V gene sequence: CDR1 SGHTA, CDR2 FQGNSA. With 2 bases clipped from V and 2 bases from J, the junction kept 6 bases outside the gene matches. The CDR3 length is 16 residues. CDR3 region: CASSLITGGITDTQYF. In DNA form, the CDR3 reads TGTGCCAGCAGCTTAATTACGGGAGGGATCACAGATACGCAGTATTTT.